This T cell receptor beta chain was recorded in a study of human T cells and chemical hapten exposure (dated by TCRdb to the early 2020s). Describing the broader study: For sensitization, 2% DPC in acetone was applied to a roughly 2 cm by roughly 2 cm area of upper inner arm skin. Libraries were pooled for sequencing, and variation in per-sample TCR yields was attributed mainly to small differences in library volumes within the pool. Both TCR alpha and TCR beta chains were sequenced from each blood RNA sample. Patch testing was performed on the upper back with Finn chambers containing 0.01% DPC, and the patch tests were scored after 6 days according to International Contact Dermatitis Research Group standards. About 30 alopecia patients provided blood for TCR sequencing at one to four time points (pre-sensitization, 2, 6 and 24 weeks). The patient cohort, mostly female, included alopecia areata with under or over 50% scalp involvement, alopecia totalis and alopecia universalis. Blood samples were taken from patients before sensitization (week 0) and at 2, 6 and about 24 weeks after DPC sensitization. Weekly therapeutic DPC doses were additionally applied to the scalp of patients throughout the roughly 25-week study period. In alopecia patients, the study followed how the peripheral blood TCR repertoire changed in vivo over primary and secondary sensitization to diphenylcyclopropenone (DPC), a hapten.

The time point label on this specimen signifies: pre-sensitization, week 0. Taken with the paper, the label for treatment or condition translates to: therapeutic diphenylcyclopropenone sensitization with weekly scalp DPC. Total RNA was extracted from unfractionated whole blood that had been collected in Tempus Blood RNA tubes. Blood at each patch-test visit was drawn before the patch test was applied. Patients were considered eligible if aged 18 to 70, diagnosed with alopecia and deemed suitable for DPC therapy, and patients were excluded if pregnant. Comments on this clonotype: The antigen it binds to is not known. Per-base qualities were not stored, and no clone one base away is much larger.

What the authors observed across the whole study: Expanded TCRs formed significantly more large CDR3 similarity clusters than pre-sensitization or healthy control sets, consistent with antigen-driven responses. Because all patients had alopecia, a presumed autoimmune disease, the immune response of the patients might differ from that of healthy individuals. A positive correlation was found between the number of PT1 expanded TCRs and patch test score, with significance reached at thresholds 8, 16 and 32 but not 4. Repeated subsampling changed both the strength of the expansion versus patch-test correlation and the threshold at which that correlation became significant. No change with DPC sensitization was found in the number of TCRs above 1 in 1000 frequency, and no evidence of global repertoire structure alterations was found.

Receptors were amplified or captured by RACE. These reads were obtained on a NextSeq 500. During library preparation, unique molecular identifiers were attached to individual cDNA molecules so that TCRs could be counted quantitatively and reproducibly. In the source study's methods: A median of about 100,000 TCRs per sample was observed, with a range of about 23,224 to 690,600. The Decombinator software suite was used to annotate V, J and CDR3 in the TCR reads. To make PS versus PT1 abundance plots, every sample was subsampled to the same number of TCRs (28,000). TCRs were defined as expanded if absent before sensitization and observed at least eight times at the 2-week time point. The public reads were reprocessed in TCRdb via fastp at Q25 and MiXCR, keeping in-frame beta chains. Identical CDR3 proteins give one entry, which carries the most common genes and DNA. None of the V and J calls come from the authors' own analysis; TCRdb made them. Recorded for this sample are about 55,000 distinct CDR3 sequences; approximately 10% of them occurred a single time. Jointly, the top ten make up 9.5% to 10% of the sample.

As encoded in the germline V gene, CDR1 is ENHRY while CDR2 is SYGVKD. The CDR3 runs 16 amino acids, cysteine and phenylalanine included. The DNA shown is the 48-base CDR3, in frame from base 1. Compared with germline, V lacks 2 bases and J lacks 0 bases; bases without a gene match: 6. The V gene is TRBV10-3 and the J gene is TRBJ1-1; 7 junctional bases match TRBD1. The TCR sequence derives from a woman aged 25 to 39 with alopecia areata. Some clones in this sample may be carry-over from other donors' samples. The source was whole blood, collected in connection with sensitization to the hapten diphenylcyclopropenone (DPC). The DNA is TGTGCCATCAGTGAGGCGTCACAGGGGTTGAACACTGAAGCTTTCTTT. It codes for CAISEASQGLNTEAFF.